Sequencing of this TCR beta chain was carried out in a study of cytomegalovirus exposure and HLA in healthy donors. Across the study: Earlier work reported 117 million unique TCR beta sequences from 170 million or so T cells.

As to this clone: Antigen: not known.

Study-level points and caveats: A later analysis found TCR association rates differed by HLA locus, highest for DRB1 and lowest for HLA-C. A later analysis by the authors found several of the most significant clusters apparently linked to common viral pathogens.

From germline, CDR1 is SQVTM and CDR2 ANQGSEA. CDR3 length: 13 amino acids. Trimming cost V 2 bases and J 5 bases; bases outside gene matches: 4. Primers included in the PCR were 60 Vbeta and 13 Jbeta primers. The data were produced by immunoSEQ multiplex PCR, yet TCRdb's version contains in-frame clones alone and is incomplete. The sample lists under 200,000 clones, roughly 68% occurring once. The study sampled nominally healthy donors, though unrecorded immune exposures were likely. The chain employs TRBV29-1 and TRBJ2-7; the match to TRBD1 covers 9 bases. The source material was PBMCs. The source is a woman between 25 and 40 years old in good health and CMV-seronegative. CDR3 sequence reads: CSVETGTGNEQYF. Here the CDR3 DNA reads TGCAGCGTTGAAACCGGGACAGGGAACGAGCAGTACTTC.